Here is one T cell receptor beta chain with its context. Its antigen is currently unknown. CD45RO-negative, CCR7-selected cells formed the naive CD8 fraction, which excluded terminally differentiated effector memory CD45RA+ cells. The sample belongs to a study of shared clonotypes between healthy human individuals. Study in general: A donor's plate count was three for CD4 naive and three for CD4 memory; CD8 naive had two and CD8 memory one.

The germline V and J ends were trimmed by 3 bases and 4 bases, with 13 bases remaining between them. The germline CDR1 and CDR2 sequences are SGHNT and YYREEE (reference sequence). This CDR3 has 15 amino acids. Produced via immunoSEQ multiplex PCR; TCRdb's table is partial and in-frame only. There are nearly 2 million clones in the sample; about 95% occur only once, and less than 1.5% lies in the top ten. Whole-study findings and limits: Rarefaction curves obtained for sorted subsets showed sequencing incomplete despite large depth.

The sequence came from a man between 18 and 29 years old in good health. The sample comprised naive CD8+ T cells sorted from blood. This chain joins TRBV5-4 and TRBJ1-4; D possibly corresponds to TRBD1 (6 bases). The CDR3 spells CASSSGDGHNEKLFF. The CDR3 nucleotides are TGTGCCAGCAGCTCAGGGGACGGTCATAATGAAAAACTGTTTTTT.